This T cell receptor beta chain was identified in a study of T cell changes during pregnancy in multiple sclerosis. Assay used: immunoSEQ multiplex PCR; TCRdb lists only in-frame clones, some missing. The table has 70,000 to 95,000 clones, about 94% seen once. The V segment lost 3 bases and the J segment 1 base; nucleotides outside the gene matches: 11. Looked up from germline, CDR1 is LNHDA and CDR2 is SQIVND (reference sequence). The CDR3 contains 17 residues. The chain recombines TRBV19 with TRBJ2-5; 7 bases fit TRBD1. Sequencing was performed on peripheral blood, taken in the third trimester of pregnancy. The clonotype originates from a female donor with multiple sclerosis, enrolled in a pregnancy study. DNA of the CDR3: TGTGCCAGTAGTATGGACTCTAGGTACAGGGGCCAAGAGACCCAGTACTTC. It codes for CASSMDSRYRGQETQYF.